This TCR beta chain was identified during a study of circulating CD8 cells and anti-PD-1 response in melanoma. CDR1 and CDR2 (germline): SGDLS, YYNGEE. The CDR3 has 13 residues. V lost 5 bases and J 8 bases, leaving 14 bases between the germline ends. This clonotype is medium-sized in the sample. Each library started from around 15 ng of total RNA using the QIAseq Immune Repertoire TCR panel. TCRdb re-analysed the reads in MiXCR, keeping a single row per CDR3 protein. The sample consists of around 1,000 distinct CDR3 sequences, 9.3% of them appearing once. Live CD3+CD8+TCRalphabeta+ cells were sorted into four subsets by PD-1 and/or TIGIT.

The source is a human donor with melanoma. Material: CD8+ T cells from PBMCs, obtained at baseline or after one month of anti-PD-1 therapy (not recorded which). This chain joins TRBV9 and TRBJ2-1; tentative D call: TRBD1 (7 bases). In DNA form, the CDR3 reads TGTGCCAGCAGTTGGGACAGCGGGCATGAGCAGTTCTTC. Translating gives CASSWDSGHEQFF.